This paragraph covers one T cell receptor (beta chain) sequence. In TCRdb, the RT-PCR reads were re-called with MiXCR into one record per CDR3 protein. The sample lists more than 850,000 distinct CDR3 sequences, approximately 19% occurring once. This entry comes from a study of patients and donors after allogeneic stem cell transplantation. V shed 2 bases and J 8 bases; nucleotides not matched to a gene: 6. Germline V lookup: CDR1 MDHEN, CDR2 SYDVKM. The length of the CDR3 is 14 residues. What was sequenced was blood, either unsorted or a sorted T cell fraction (not recorded which). The chain uses TRBV28 and TRBJ2-1; the match to TRBD2 covers 7 bases. The receptor's source is a human donor who was either an allogeneic HSCT recipient or a stem cell or donor lymphocyte infusion donor (not recorded which). It is not recorded whose cells these are; they may come from a transplant donor. As DNA, the CDR3 is TGTGCCAGCAGTTTAGTCGGGAGGCAGGATGAGCAGTTCTTC. Amino acids: CASSLVGRQDEQFF.